The source of this T cell receptor (beta chain) is a study of glioma-infiltrating T cells. Study-level results: Tissue-blood divergence was below expectation in non-neoplastic patients, above in gliomas.

V lost 3 bases to trimming and J lost 1 base, with 8 bases between them. Germline assignment: CDR1 MDHEN and CDR2 SYDVKM. CDR3 length: 14 residues. The iRepertoire nested amplicon-rescue multiplex PCR amplified TCR alpha and beta CDR3s from RNA. Tissue mRNA or PBMC total RNA, 100-400 ng, went into one-step reverse transcription and amplification. TCRdb redid the calling of the multiplex PCR reads with MiXCR, one entry per CDR3 protein. The sample carries around 190,000 distinct CDR3 sequences, about 47% recorded once. This clonotype was detected many times. Antigen specificity is unknown. The clonotype comes from a human donor with low-grade glioma or glioblastoma, undergoing nonglioma brain surgery, or in good health (not recorded which). Input material: glioma tissue, nonneoplastic brain tissue, or PBMCs (not recorded which). The rearrangement links TRBV28 to TRBJ2-3; D not certain. Written as DNA, the CDR3 is TGTGCCAGCAGTTTCCCCTCACGCACAGATACGCAGTATTTT. It specifies CASSFPSRTDTQYF.